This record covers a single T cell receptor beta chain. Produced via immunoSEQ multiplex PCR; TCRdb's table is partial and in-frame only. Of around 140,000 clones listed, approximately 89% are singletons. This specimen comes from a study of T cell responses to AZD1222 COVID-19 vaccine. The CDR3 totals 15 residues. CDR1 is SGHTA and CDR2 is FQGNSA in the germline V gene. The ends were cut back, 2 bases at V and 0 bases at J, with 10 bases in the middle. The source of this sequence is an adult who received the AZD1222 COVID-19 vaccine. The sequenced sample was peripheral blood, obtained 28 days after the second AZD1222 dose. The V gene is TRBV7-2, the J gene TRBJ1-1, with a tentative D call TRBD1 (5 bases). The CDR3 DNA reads TGTGCCAGCAGCTTAATCGGACACTTGAACACTGAAGCTTTCTTT. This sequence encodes CASSLIGHLNTEAFF.